Shown below are 25 T cell receptor beta chains from a single sample sequenced in a study of blood T cell repertoires in COVID-19. Assay used: immunoSEQ multiplex PCR; TCRdb lists only in-frame clones, some missing. The table lists under 150,000 clones, 81% of them singletons. The sample taken for sequencing was peripheral blood. The receptors shown here come from a man aged 45-65 years with acute or convalescent COVID-19.

This clone was found many times. The chain is built from TRBV14 and TRBJ2-7; tentative D call: TRBD1 (6 bases). V shed 1 base and J shed 5 bases, with 9 bases lying between them. CDR3 length: 13 amino acids. Germline-derived CDR1 and CDR2 are SGHDN and FVKESK. CDR3 in DNA: TGTGCCAGCAGCCAAGCAGGGGCCCACGAGCAGTACTTC. This sequence encodes CASSQAGAHEQYF.

This rearrangement joins TRBV6-5 to TRBJ1-6, with D possibly being TRBD1 (6 bases). V lost 7 bases and J 7 bases, leaving 17 bases between the germline ends. Per germline, CDR1 MNHEY and CDR2 SVGAGI. The length of the CDR3 is 15 residues. This chain's CDR3 is CASTGGPSSNSPLHF. CDR3 nucleotides: TGTGCCAGCACTGGGGGCCCTTCCTCGAATTCACCCCTCCACTTT.

This chain connects TRBV5-6 to TRBJ2-5; possibly TRBD2 for D (6 bases). Germline V gives CDR1 SGHDT, CDR2 YYEEEE. The length of the CDR3 is 16 residues. Trimming pared 1 base from V and 1 base from J, leaving 14 bases between. The CDR3 protein is CASSLWGLGIQETQYF. The CDR3 DNA follows: TGTGCCAGCAGCTTGTGGGGACTGGGGATCCAAGAGACCCAGTACTTC.

The gene calls are TRBV10-1 and TRBJ2-2; D gene ambiguous. This CDR3 region has 14 residues. V lost 3 bases to trimming and J lost 0 bases, with 5 bases between them. The V gene's germline CDR1 is WNHNN and CDR2 SYGVQD (reference sequence). In DNA, the CDR3 is TGCGCCAGCAGTGAACAAACGAACACCGGGGAGCTGTTTTTT. Translating gives CASSEQTNTGELFF.

The V and J genes are TRBV5-1 and TRBJ2-5, with D perhaps TRBD2 (6 bases). The CDR3 contains 13 residues. V was clipped by 4 bases and J by 5 bases, with 12 bases between them. Per germline, CDR1 SGHRS and CDR2 YFSETQ. CDR3 amino acids: CASSPGGGETQYF. The CDR3 DNA is TGCGCCAGCAGCCCGGGTGGGGGGGAGACCCAGTACTTC.

CDR3 coding DNA: TGTGCCAGCAGCCAACAGGGCTCGGGCTATGGCTACACCTTC. Amino acid sequence: CASSQQGSGYGYTF. This chain joins TRBV7-9 and TRBJ1-2, with D maybe TRBD1 (6 bases). There are 14 residues in the CDR3. Deletions cut 5 bases from V and 4 bases from J, with 14 bases between. From germline, CDR1 is SEHNR and CDR2 FQNEAQ (reference sequence).

This chain links TRBV5-1 with TRBJ2-1, with TRBD2 matching 9 bases. Germline V CDR1 and CDR2: SGHRS, YFSETQ. Trimming at V came to 1 base and at J to 1 base, leaving 6 bases not matched to a gene. The CDR3 runs to 17 residues. CDR3 region: CASSLRVSGGSYNEQFF. CDR3 nucleotide sequence: TGCGCCAGCAGCTTGCGTGTAAGCGGGGGGTCCTACAATGAGCAGTTCTTC.

The rearrangement joins TRBV28 to TRBJ2-7; no definite D call. V lost 5 bases and J 0 bases, leaving 11 bases between the germline ends. The CDR3 loop spans 14 amino acids. CDR1 is MDHEN and CDR2 is SYDVKM in the germline V gene. The CDR3 DNA follows: TGTGCCAGCAGTACAATGGGCCGCTCCTACGAGCAGTACTTC. Translation gives CASSTMGRSYEQYF.

The rearrangement links TRBV6-5 to TRBJ2-7, with 7 bases identical to TRBD1. CDR1 is MNHEY, CDR2 SVGAGI, per germline. J was trimmed by 1 base and V by 10 bases; bases with no gene match: 10. The CDR3 spans 14 residues. CDR3 coding DNA: TGTGCCATCCTTACGACAGGGCCTTCCTACGAGCAGTACTTC. Residues: CAILTTGPSYEQYF.

The chain couples TRBV15 to TRBJ2-3, with 10 bases fitting TRBD2. CDR1 is LNHNV and CDR2 is YYDKDF in the germline V gene (reference sequence). The V gene end was trimmed by 8 bases and the J gene end by 4 bases; junction bases not matched to a gene: 12. This CDR3 contains 16 residues. Here the CDR3 DNA reads TGTGCCACCGGTTCGGGGCAGCGGGGGGGGGCAGATACGCAGTATTTT. The encoded protein is CATGSGQRGGADTQYF.

The table lists this clone with a few counts. This chain connects TRBV21-1 to TRBJ2-5; TRBD2, the D gene given by the table, was not confirmed from the DNA. TRBV21-1 is given as a pseudogene. CDR3 size: 14 residues. CDR3 DNA sequence: TGTGCCAGCAGCAACCACTACGAAGGAGAGACCCAGTACTTC. It is translated as CASSNHYEGETQYF.

This clone occurred a few times. The CDR3 DNA reads TGTGCCAGCAGCACAGGGATCGGAGAAAAACTGTTTTTT. Its protein is CASSTGIGEKLFF. The genes are TRBV11-3 and TRBJ1-4, with D maybe TRBD1 (6 bases). In germline, CDR1 is SGHNT, CDR2 YENEEA. V dropped 5 bases and J dropped 8 bases, with 12 bases sitting between them. The CDR3 sequence is 13 residues long.

V usage is TRBV30 and J usage is TRBJ2-1; unclear D gene. This CDR3 is 14 amino acids long. Trimming took 0 bases from V and 7 from J, leaving 13 bases between them. The germline V gene has CDR1 GTSNPN and CDR2 SVGIG (reference sequence). This CDR3 is CAWSVLSNLNEQFF. CDR3 DNA: TGTGCCTGGAGTGTACTCTCGAATTTGAATGAGCAGTTCTTC.

The chain carries TRBV12-3 or TRBV12-4 and TRBJ2-7, with 8 bases that match TRBD2. J was trimmed by 5 bases and V by 6 bases; bases with no gene match: 6. This CDR3 is built from 13 residues. CDR3 in amino acids: CASRGSGADEQYF. The CDR3 DNA is TGTGCCAGCAGGGGTAGCGGGGCCGACGAGCAGTACTTC.

The CDR3 sequence: CASSENRMGQFYEQYF. CDR3 sequence (DNA): TGTGCCAGCAGTGAAAATCGGATGGGGCAGTTCTACGAGCAGTACTTC. The rearrangement uses TRBV2 and TRBJ2-7; a possible D gene is TRBD1 (5 bases). The CDR3 covers 16 residues. Germline V gene sequence: CDR1 SNHLY, CDR2 FYNNEI. The V end lost 2 bases, the J end lost 3 bases, and 17 bases lay between the germline ends. The whole variable domain, filled in from reference TRBV2 and TRBJ2-7, reads EPEVTQTPSHQVTQMGQEVILRCVPISNHLYFYWYRQILGQKVEFLVSFYNNEISEKSEIFDDQFSVERPDGSNFTLKIRSTKLEDSAMYFCASSENRMGQFYEQYFGPGTRLTVT.

The chain carries TRBV9 and TRBJ2-3, with 10 bases that match TRBD2. Trimming took 0 bases from V and 0 from J; bases not matched to a gene: 7. Germline V CDR1 and CDR2: SGDLS, YYNGEE. CDR3 size: 18 residues. The CDR3: CASSVGAAGGYSTDTQYF. The DNA for the CDR3 is TGTGCCAGCAGCGTAGGGGCAGCGGGGGGGTATAGCACAGATACGCAGTATTTT.

V and J are TRBV11-2 and TRBJ2-5; 8 positions match TRBD1. Per the germline V gene, CDR1 is SGHAT and CDR2 is FQNNGV. V trimming: 5 bases; J trimming: 3 bases; junction bases outside the gene matches: 8. The length of the CDR3 is 15 residues. CDR3 in DNA: TGTGCCAGCAGCCCGTGGACAGGGACCGAAGAGACCCAGTACTTC. Protein sequence: CASSPWTGTEETQYF.

This clone is a singleton in its sample. The rearrangement links TRBV29-1 to TRBJ2-7; D not resolved. This CDR3 is built from 13 residues. With 4 bases removed from V and 7 bases from J, the gap between germline ends came to 17 bases. Germline values: CDR1 SQVTM, CDR2 ANQGSEA. CDR3 in DNA: TGCAGCGTTGCGGCCCTAAGAGGCAGTGAGCAGTACTTC. This translates into CSVAALRGSEQYF.

The chain has TRBV12-3 or TRBV12-4 and TRBJ1-1, with TRBD1 matching over 7 bases. J gave up 0 bases and V 7 bases, and 2 bases lay outside the gene matches. The CDR3 contains 13 residues. The CDR3 sequence: CASTGTVNTEAFF. The CDR3 bases are TGTGCCAGCACCGGGACAGTGAACACTGAAGCTTTCTTT.

J is TRBJ1-1 and V is TRBV11-2; D is perhaps TRBD1 (5 bases). This CDR3 has 14 amino acids. Trimming took 4 bases from V and 6 from J, leaving 15 bases between them. Germline V gene lookup returns CDR1 SGHAT and CDR2 FQNNGV. The CDR3 DNA reads as TGTGCCAGCAGCTCCTCAACTCGCAGGGCTGAAGCTTTCTTT. As protein: CASSSSTRRAEAFF.

The CDR3 here is CASMASESYNSPLHF. CDR3 in DNA: TGTGCCAGCATGGCGAGCGAGTCCTATAATTCACCCCTCCACTTT. V usage is TRBV6-5 and J usage is TRBJ1-6, with D hard to call. Germline V lookup: CDR1 MNHEY, CDR2 SVGAGI. This CDR3 comprises 15 residues. The V end lost 7 bases, the J end lost 1 base, and 11 bases lay between the germline ends.

V is TRBV4-1 and J is TRBJ1-1; the D gene is possibly TRBD1 (6 bases). Trimming removed 2 bases at V and 1 base at J, with 11 bases between. The CDR3 sequence is 15 residues long. The germline CDR1 and CDR2 sequences are MGHRA and YSYEKL. DNA of the CDR3: TGCGCCAGCAGCCAACTACCAGGGGAGAACACTGAAGCTTTCTTT. Protein: CASSQLPGENTEAFF.

The chain is built from TRBV6-5 and TRBJ2-4, with D maybe TRBD2 (5 bases). The CDR3 is 16 residues long. The germline V gene has CDR1 MNHEY and CDR2 SVGAGI. Trimming cost V 0 bases and J 3 bases, with 12 bases left between them. DNA of the CDR3: TGTGCCAGCAGTTACTCTCGGGGAAATGGCAAAAACATTCAGTACTTC. Its protein is CASSYSRGNGKNIQYF.

The chain has TRBV5-1 and TRBJ2-3; TRBD1 matches at 9 bases. With V trimmed by 3 bases and J by 4 bases, 6 bases remained unmatched. The length of the CDR3 is 15 residues. Germline V gene data show CDR1 as SGHRS and CDR2 as YFSETQ. CDR3 amino acids: CASSYGDRDADTQYF. The CDR3 nucleotides read TGCGCCAGCAGCTATGGGGACAGGGACGCAGATACGCAGTATTTT.

This clone appeared a few times. The chain uses TRBV5-1 and TRBJ1-6, with 10 bases that match TRBD1. V lost 2 bases, J lost 9 bases, and 2 bases stayed unmatched. The germline CDR1 and CDR2 sequences are SGHRS and YFSETQ. The CDR3 extends over 14 amino acids. CDR3 nucleotides: TGCGCCAGCAGCTTCCGGACAGGGGGTTCACCCCTCCACTTT. Translating it yields CASSFRTGGSPLHF.